This T cell receptor beta chain appears in the sequencing data of a study of glioma-infiltrating T cells. Overall study findings and caveats: Tissue-blood divergence was below expectation in non-neoplastic patients, above in gliomas. Only very few CDR3 sequences appeared in both tissue and blood.

In the case of this clonotype: Its antigen is as yet unknown. At one end the junction does not follow the germline gene, possibly because of a read error.

The V gene's germline CDR1 is MNHNS and CDR2 SASEGT. There are 15 residues in the CDR3. The iRepertoire nested amplicon-rescue multiplex PCR amplified TCR alpha and beta CDR3s from RNA. TCRdb fed the multiplex PCR reads into MiXCR, producing one record per CDR3 protein. Of more than 90,000 distinct CDR3 sequences in the sample, around 37% were seen once. The sequencing sample was made of glioma tissue, nonneoplastic brain tissue, or PBMCs (not recorded which). This TCR derives from a human donor with low-grade glioma or glioblastoma, undergoing nonglioma brain surgery, or in good health (not recorded which). The chain has TRBV6-1 and TRBJ2-2; 10 bases are a match to TRBD2. CDR3 in DNA: TGTGCCAGCAGTGAACTAGCGGGAGTCACCGGGCAGCTGCTTTTT. It is translated as CASSELAGVTGQLLF.